The rows below give T cell receptor beta chains drawn from one sample of a study of shared clonotypes between healthy human individuals. Using immunoSEQ multiplex PCR, the repertoire was profiled, and TCRdb retains in-frame clones only, with some absent. The table includes about 490,000 clones, around 79% detected once. Sequenced sample: PBMCs. The receptor source for this set is a woman in her thirties or forties in good health. Some clones in this sample may be carry-over from other donors' samples. Each CDR3 is given with its conserved first and last residue. A D gene is named only where the DNA matches it firmly. Clone size is given for some rows only: seen once, a few or many times, or a class if the clone is expanded.

d_call: NA
j_call: TRBJ2-7
v_call: TRBV11-2
clone_size: NA
cdr3_aa: CASSFDQREQYF
cdr3_nt: TGTGCCAGCAGCTTTGATCAGCGCGAGCAGTACTTC

d_call: NA
j_call: TRBJ2-2
v_call: TRBV10-3
clone_size: NA
cdr3_aa: CAISWDQTGELFF
cdr3_nt: TGTGCCATCAGTTGGGACCAAACCGGGGAGCTGTTTTTT

d_call: NA
j_call: TRBJ1-5
v_call: TRBV18
clone_size: NA
cdr3_aa: CASSPPGPRNGNQPQHF
cdr3_nt: TGTGCCAGCTCACCACCGGGACCTCGTAATGGCAATCAGCCCCAGCATTTT

d_call: NA
j_call: TRBJ2-1
v_call: TRBV29-1
clone_size: NA
cdr3_aa: CSVVGAGYNEQFF
cdr3_nt: TGCAGCGTTGTTGGCGCCGGATACAATGAGCAGTTCTTC

d_call: TRBD2
j_call: TRBJ2-1
v_call: TRBV10-3
clone_size: NA
cdr3_aa: CATHGTSRGEQFF
cdr3_nt: TGTGCCACCCACGGGACTAGTCGCGGTGAGCAGTTCTTC

d_call: TRBD1
j_call: TRBJ1-1
v_call: TRBV6-5
clone_size: NA
cdr3_aa: CASNKAGTGTREAFF
cdr3_nt: TGTGCCAGCAACAAAGCCGGGACAGGGACGCGGGAAGCTTTCTTT

d_call: NA
j_call: TRBJ2-5
v_call: TRBV15
clone_size: NA
cdr3_aa: CATSILQGGMGETQYF
cdr3_nt: TGTGCCACCAGCATCCTACAGGGCGGGATGGGTGAGACCCAGTACTTC

d_call: NA
j_call: TRBJ2-2
v_call: TRBV7-8
clone_size: NA
cdr3_aa: CASSPRTNGELFF
cdr3_nt: TGTGCCAGCAGCCCGAGAACTAACGGGGAGCTGTTTTTT

d_call: TRBD2
j_call: TRBJ2-1
v_call: TRBV5-6
clone_size: NA
cdr3_aa: CASSPPSTSGYYNEQFF
cdr3_nt: TGTGCCAGCAGCCCGCCTTCGACTAGCGGATACTACAATGAGCAGTTCTTC

d_call: NA
j_call: TRBJ2-5
v_call: TRBV5-6
clone_size: NA
cdr3_aa: CASSSTSGGRETQYF
cdr3_nt: TGTGCCAGCAGCTCCACTAGTGGGGGACGAGAGACCCAGTACTTC

d_call: NA
j_call: TRBJ1-1
v_call: TRBV6-5
clone_size: once
cdr3_aa: CASSPKNTEAFF
cdr3_nt: TGTGCCAGCAGCCCCAAGAACACTGAAGCTTTCTTT

d_call: NA
j_call: TRBJ2-3
v_call: TRBV7-7
clone_size: NA
cdr3_aa: CASSLGTGTDTQYF
cdr3_nt: TGTGCCAGCAGCTTAGGGACAGGCACAGATACGCAGTATTTT

d_call: TRBD1
j_call: TRBJ1-4
v_call: TRBV15
clone_size: NA
cdr3_aa: CATSRDMGTGNEKLFF
cdr3_nt: TGTGCCACCAGCAGAGATATGGGGACAGGGAATGAAAAACTGTTTTTT

d_call: TRBD2
j_call: TRBJ2-1
v_call: TRBV7-7
clone_size: NA
cdr3_aa: CASSSVAGASYNEQFF
cdr3_nt: TGTGCCAGCAGCTCGGTAGCGGGGGCCTCCTACAATGAGCAGTTCTTC

d_call: NA
j_call: TRBJ2-3
v_call: TRBV5-1
clone_size: NA
cdr3_aa: CASSLRLEASTDTQYF
cdr3_nt: TGCGCCAGCAGCTTGAGGCTAGAGGCTAGCACAGATACGCAGTATTTT

d_call: TRBD2
j_call: TRBJ2-3
v_call: TRBV9
clone_size: many
cdr3_aa: CASSVDLAGGTDTQYF
cdr3_nt: TGTGCCAGCAGCGTAGACCTAGCGGGAGGAACAGATACGCAGTATTTT

d_call: TRBD1
j_call: TRBJ1-5
v_call: TRBV7-9
clone_size: NA
cdr3_aa: CASSLVQGAWSNQPQHF
cdr3_nt: TGTGCCAGCAGCTTAGTGCAGGGGGCTTGGAGCAATCAGCCCCAGCATTTT

d_call: TRBD1
j_call: TRBJ1-1
v_call: TRBV2
clone_size: NA
cdr3_aa: CASRATGTGAMNTEAFF
cdr3_nt: TGTGCCAGCAGGGCTACCGGGACAGGGGCCATGAACACTGAAGCTTTCTTT